This T cell receptor beta chain was documented in a study of Ad26.COV2.S vaccination and SARS-CoV-2 variants (dated by TCRdb to the early 2020s). Context from the whole study: Vaccine-arm donors came from COV1001, a multicentre, randomized, double-blind, placebo-controlled phase I-IIa trial of Ad26.COV2.S in healthy adults. Dosing of Ad26.COV2.S was intramuscular, at either 5x10^10 or 1x10^11 viral particles, delivered as one shot or as two shots spaced 56 days apart. Sequencing of the TCRbeta repertoire served to evaluate the specificity and breadth of SARS-CoV-2-reactive T cell receptors following Ad26.COV2.S vaccination. The TCR-sequenced set comprised approximately 32 samples: about 19 Ad26.COV2.S vaccine recipients, 5 placebo recipients and 8 SARS-CoV-2 convalescent individuals. Participants in the trial were split at random into five groups of five each, receiving low-dose or high-dose Ad26.COV2.S once or twice, or else placebo on both occasions. Throughout the experiments and outcome assessment, investigators stayed blinded to trial group allocation.

The research as a whole found: Vaccine and placebo recipients had similar non-spike TCR breadth, a finding consistent with the vaccine containing only spike. The authors noted that the TCR breadth and depth analyses may have underestimated total T cell responses. The study lacked the statistical power to compare responses across vaccine doses or regimens. After vaccination, substantial breadth of spike-specific CD8+ and CD4+ T cell responses was reported. Spike-specific TCR breadth was higher in Ad26.COV2.S recipients than in placebo recipients (P = 0.0014).

The sample's treatment or condition, from its label and the paper: around 19 received Ad26.COV2.S at low or high dose, single or two shots; several received placebo; per-sample allocation not given. For vaccine and placebo recipients, the sequenced repertoires came from samples collected on day 63 after the first injection. Cohort 1b enrolled about two dozen adults aged 18-55 years at a single site in Boston, USA, between 29 July and 7 August 2020. Ad26.COV2.S was a replication-incompetent adenovirus type 26 vector that expressed a prefusion-stabilized SARS-CoV-2 spike protein derived from the original Wuhan strain. This clone was observed a handful of times. The target of this receptor is not known. It has no much larger one-base neighbor in the sample; base qualities were not kept. The immunoSEQ Assay was used to sequence TCRbeta CDR3 regions. After extraction, genomic DNA underwent amplification by bias-controlled multiplex PCR, followed by high-throughput sequencing. The paper's processing steps were these. To quantify the absolute abundance of every unique TCRbeta CDR3 region, sequences were collapsed and filtered. T cell fraction was estimated by normalizing TCRbeta template counts to usable DNA, with usable DNA measured through amplification of reference genes found in all nucleated cells. Repertoire TCRs were annotated as SARS-CoV-2-specific when V gene, CDR3 amino acid sequence and J gene were exactly matched to a known reactive TCR set. The reference SARS-CoV-2 TCR set came from MIRA and was filtered for enrichment in COVID-19-positive ImmuneCODE repertoires, removing public or cross-reactive TCRs. Drawing on the MIRA antigens, annotated TCRs were analysed further at the level of specific ORF or position within ORF. Depth was the summed frequency of annotated unique rearrangements, while breadth was defined as annotated unique rearrangements over total unique productive rearrangements. Group comparisons of TCR breadth used two-sided Wilcoxon rank-sum tests. The source is immuneACCESS, and TCRdb retained only in-frame sequences with V and J called. Part of the clones is not carried over; for the studies checked, unresolved V genes explain less than half of this, and the remainder is unexplained. V, J and clone size reflect that table, while D and trimming were determined from the DNA. This sample holds about 400,000 clones; roughly 88% were observed only once. Approximately 4% of the sample comes from the top ten.

CDR1 and CDR2 were assigned from the germline V gene as SGHTA and FQGTGA. From the cysteine up to the phenylalanine, the CDR3 has a length of 13 residues. Just the 39-base CDR3 DNA is kept, in frame starting at base 1. V is shortened by 0 bases, J by 10 bases, and the region joining them spans 7 bases. The source of this sequence is a person between 18 and 59 years old who received the Ad26.COV2.S COVID-19 vaccine or a placebo. Sample: peripheral blood, taken in a trial of Ad26.COV2.S vaccine versus placebo. Recombination joined TRBV7-3 with TRBJ1-6; a tentative D match to TRBD1 spans 5 bases. The DNA sequence is given as TGTGCCAGCAGCTTAACGGAGGGGTCACCCCTCCACTTT. Translation gives CASSLTEGSPLHF.